The text below deals with one T cell receptor (beta chain). Original analysis: Counts of nucleated cells, estimated from reference gene primer amplification, were obtained. Clones were sequenced by immunoSEQ multiplex PCR, and TCRdb holds only the in-frame ones, with some missing. V, J and clone size were drawn from that table, and D and trimming were deduced from the DNA. The sample carries over 55,000 clones, approximately 88% recorded once. This sample stems from a study of blood T cell repertoires in COVID-19. Study-wide background: Acute and convalescent COVID-19 specimens originated in the United States, Italy and Spain. PBMCs, B-cell-depleted T cells, or T cells provided the cDNA or gDNA that made up the material.

The V and J ends lost 2 bases and 1 base, in that order; junction bases with no gene match: 10. The CDR3 loop spans 17 amino acids. CDR1 is MDHEN, CDR2 SYDVKM, per germline. The source is a woman aged 80 or older with acute or convalescent COVID-19. Sequencing input: peripheral blood. V usage is TRBV28 and J usage is TRBJ2-7; 8 nucleotides align to TRBD1. The CDR3 here is CASSLISRTGQSYEQYF. CDR3 sequence (DNA): TGTGCCAGCAGTTTAATTTCTAGGACAGGGCAATCCTACGAGCAGTACTTC.